This T cell receptor (beta chain) derives from a study of T cell repertoires in cytomegalovirus infection. Study observations and caveats: Cumulative frequency (of public TCR beta family members) identified carriers of CMV plus the relevant HLA. CMV-specific TCR beta clonotypes restricted by HLA-C dominated the ex vivo response.

To note about this clonotype: The antigen is unknown.

MiXCR, run by TCRdb on the reads, gives a single entry per CDR3 protein. This sample has hundreds of thousands of distinct CDR3 sequences, with approximately 31% found just once. The clonotype comes from a human donor in good health (CMV status not recorded). Some clones in this sample may be carry-over from other donors' samples. Specimen: PBMCs.

The CDR3 spells CASSYPRTGAANSPLHF. DNA of the CDR3: TGTGCCAGCAGTTACCCCAGGACAGGGGCTGCTAATTCACCCCTCCACTTT. The rearrangement joins TRBV6-2 or TRBV6-3 to TRBJ1-6; 9 bases fit TRBD1. Germline-derived CDR1 and CDR2 are MNHEY and SVGEGT. The CDR3 runs 17 residues. The J segment lost 6 bases and the V segment lost 2 bases, leaving 8 bases of the junction unmatched.